This TCR beta chain originates from a study of cytomegalovirus exposure and HLA in healthy donors. Study at large: Unique TCRs from HLA-typed donors, 70 million to 100 million of them, were held in an early data release.

Study-level findings and limits: A classifier reportedly called cytomegalovirus status with high sensitivity and specificity. Donor immune exposure was known only as CMV serostatus.

A word on this clone: Its antigen is as yet unknown.

PCR involved 60 Vbeta and 13 Jbeta primers. Original processing methods: A later analysis counted about 80 million unique TCR beta chains, about 10 million shared. Data came from immunoSEQ multiplex PCR; TCRdb stores just in-frame clones and leaves some out. V and J calls and clone size are those listed in that table; D and trimming were worked out from the DNA. In the table there are under 200,000 clones, roughly 73% of which are singletons. The source material was PBMCs. The clonotype comes from a woman under 40 in good health and CMV-seronegative.

The CDR3: CASRKLASTSNEQFF. CDR3 DNA: TGTGCCAGCAGGAAACTAGCCTCCACCAGTAATGAGCAGTTCTTC. The chain uses TRBV2 and TRBJ2-1; maybe TRBD2 (6 bases). Germline V gives CDR1 SNHLY, CDR2 FYNNEI. V was cut by 6 bases and J by 7 bases, with 19 bases left in between. This CDR3 spans 15 amino acids.